What follows are 5 T cell receptor beta chains derived from one specimen sequenced in a study of blood T cell repertoires in COVID-19. The repertoire was sequenced with immunoSEQ multiplex PCR; TCRdb's copy has only in-frame clones and lacks some. The sample has some 190,000 clones, more than 75% seen once. The sequencing sample was made of PBMCs or T cells enriched from blood (not recorded which). The receptors originated from a man aged 55 to 70 who had been exposed to COVID-19.

The rearrangement uses TRBV14 and TRBJ2-5; 7 bases align to TRBD1. The ends lost 2 bases at V and 4 bases at J; junction bases unmatched: 7. From germline, CDR1 is SGHDN and CDR2 FVKESK. This CDR3 comprises 15 residues. Here the CDR3 reads CASSQWDSTSETQYF. CDR3 DNA: TGTGCCAGCAGCCAATGGGACAGTACTTCAGAGACCCAGTACTTC.

The gene calls are TRBV14 and TRBJ2-2; D may be TRBD2 (5 bases). V lost 6 bases and J 6 bases, leaving 11 bases between the germline ends. CDR1 is SGHDN, CDR2 FVKESK, per germline. The CDR3 has 13 residues. The CDR3 is CASSHTGSGELFF. CDR3 bases: TGTGCCAGCAGTCACACGGGGTCCGGGGAGCTGTTTTTT.

Note on this clone: The junction differs from germline at one of its ends, possibly a read error. The rearrangement joins TRBV7-2 to TRBJ2-3; TRBD1 is a possible D gene (5 bases). CDR3 length equals 14 residues. Germline-derived CDR1 and CDR2 are SGHTA and FQGNSA. CDR3 sequence: CASSLAGPTATQYF. The CDR3 DNA sequence: TGTGCCAGCAGCTTAGCCGGGCCGACAGCTACGCAGTATTTT.

This clone was detected only a few times. Other nucleotide sequences from this sample produce the same CDR3. This chain joins TRBV5-1 and TRBJ2-5; TRBD2 matches at 7 bases. J was trimmed by 5 bases and V by 5 bases; bases with no gene match: 0. CDR3 size: 11 residues. Germline assignment: CDR1 SGHRS and CDR2 YFSETQ. The CDR3 nucleotides read TGCGCCAGCAGGGGGGGGGAGACCCAGTACTTC. Its translation: CASRGGETQYF.

The chain has TRBV2 and TRBJ2-3; 7 bases line up with TRBD2. There are 13 residues in the CDR3. Germline V CDR1 and CDR2: SNHLY, FYNNEI. V shed 4 bases and J 6 bases; nucleotides not matched to a gene: 4. DNA of the CDR3: TGTGCCAGCAGTGGATACGGGGGGGATACGCAGTATTTT. Its protein is CASSGYGGDTQYF.